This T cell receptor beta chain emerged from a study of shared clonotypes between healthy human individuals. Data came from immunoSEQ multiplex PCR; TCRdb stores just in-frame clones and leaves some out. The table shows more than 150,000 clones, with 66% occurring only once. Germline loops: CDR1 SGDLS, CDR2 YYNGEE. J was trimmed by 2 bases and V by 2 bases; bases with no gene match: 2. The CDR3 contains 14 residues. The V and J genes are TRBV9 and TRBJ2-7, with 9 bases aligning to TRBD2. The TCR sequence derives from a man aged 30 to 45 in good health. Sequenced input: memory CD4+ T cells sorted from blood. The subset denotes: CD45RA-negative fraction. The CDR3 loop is CASSVSGSAYEQYF. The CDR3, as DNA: TGTGCCAGCAGCGTTAGCGGGAGCGCCTACGAGCAGTACTTC.